This T cell receptor (beta chain) was captured by sequencing in a study of blood T cell repertoires in COVID-19. The wider study: The study drew acute and convalescent COVID-19 samples from the United States, Italy and Spain.

How the authors handled the data: Reference gene primers were amplified, and this amplification served to estimate nucleated cell counts. Assay used: immunoSEQ multiplex PCR; TCRdb lists only in-frame clones, some missing. V, J and clone size are taken as reported in that table, and D and trimming were inferred from the DNA itself. The profile shows over 350,000 clones, roughly 90% of them singletons. The CDR3 loop spans 14 amino acids. Trimming stripped 3 bases from V and 2 bases from J, with 8 bases between. From germline, CDR1 is MGHRA and CDR2 YSYEKL. The clonotype comes from a woman aged 25 to 39 with acute or convalescent COVID-19. The chain combines TRBV4-1 with TRBJ1-5, with D hard to call. The source material was peripheral blood. DNA for the CDR3: TGCGCCAGCAGCCAGGAGGGTCGCAATCAGCCCCAGCATTTT. Translating it yields CASSQEGRNQPQHF.